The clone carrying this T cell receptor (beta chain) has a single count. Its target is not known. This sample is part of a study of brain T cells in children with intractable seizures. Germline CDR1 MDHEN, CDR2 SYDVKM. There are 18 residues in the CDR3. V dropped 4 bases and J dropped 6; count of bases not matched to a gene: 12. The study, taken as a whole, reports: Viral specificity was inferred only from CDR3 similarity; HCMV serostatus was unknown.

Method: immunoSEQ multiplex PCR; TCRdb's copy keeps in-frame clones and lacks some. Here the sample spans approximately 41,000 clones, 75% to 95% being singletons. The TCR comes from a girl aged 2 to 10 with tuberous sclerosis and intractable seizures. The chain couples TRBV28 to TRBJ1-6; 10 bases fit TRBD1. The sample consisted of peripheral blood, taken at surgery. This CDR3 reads CASSSISLRDRGNSPLHF. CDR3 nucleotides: TGTGCCAGCAGTTCGATTAGTCTCCGGGACAGGGGTAATTCACCCCTCCACTTT.